This T cell receptor (beta chain) comes out of a study of cytomegalovirus exposure and HLA in healthy donors. Study results and caveats: There were some public TCRs occurring in many donors, but most TCR sequences were rare.

Trimming left V 3 bases short and J 7 bases short, with 10 bases between. CDR1 is MNHNY, CDR2 SVGAGI, per germline (reference sequence). The length of the CDR3 is 13 residues. For this clone: The antigen is undetermined.

The data were produced by immunoSEQ multiplex PCR, yet TCRdb's version contains in-frame clones alone and is incomplete. The sample lists roughly 60,000 clones; roughly 95% were seen once. The TCR was taken from a woman between 18 and 29 years old in good health and CMV-seropositive. Sequencing was performed on PBMCs. The genes are TRBV6-6 and TRBJ2-1; possibly TRBD2 for D (6 bases). The DNA for the CDR3 is TGTGCCAGCAGTTATCGGGAGCGGAATGAGCAGTTCTTC. Encoded protein: CASSYRERNEQFF.